This T cell receptor beta chain was sequenced during a study of identical twins. TCRdb itself ran the 5' RACE reads through MiXCR, one entry per CDR3 protein. The sample shows 310,000 or so distinct CDR3 sequences, 7.5% to 9.5% of them seen only once. This clonotype has at least ten counts. The ends were cut back, 0 bases at V and 5 bases at J, with 10 bases in the middle. The CDR3 has 14 residues. Germline CDR1 reads MNHEY; CDR2 reads SMNVEV (reference sequence). These sequences were also reported in another study, on yellow fever vaccine responses in identical twins.

The TCR was taken from a young woman in good health. Sequencing used CD8+ T cells sorted from blood. This rearrangement joins TRBV27 to TRBJ2-5; D gene unclear. The CDR3 loop is CASSLSTNGETQYF. CDR3 DNA: TGTGCCAGCAGTTTATCTACCAACGGGGAGACCCAGTACTTC.